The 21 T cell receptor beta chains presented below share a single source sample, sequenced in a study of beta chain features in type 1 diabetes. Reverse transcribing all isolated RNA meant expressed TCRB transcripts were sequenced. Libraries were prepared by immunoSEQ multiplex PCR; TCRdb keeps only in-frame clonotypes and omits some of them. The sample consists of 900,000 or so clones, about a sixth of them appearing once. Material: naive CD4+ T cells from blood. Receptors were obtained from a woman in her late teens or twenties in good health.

The CDR3 DNA sequence: TGTGCCAGCAGCTCCATGACAGAGTATGGCTACACCTTC. It specifies CASSSMTEYGYTF. The chain joins TRBV7-8 to TRBJ1-2; TRBD1 is a possible D gene (5 bases). The CDR3 is made up of 13 amino acids. The V and J ends lost 4 bases and 5 bases respectively, with 11 bases between them. Per the germline V gene, CDR1 is SGHVS and CDR2 is FQNEAQ.

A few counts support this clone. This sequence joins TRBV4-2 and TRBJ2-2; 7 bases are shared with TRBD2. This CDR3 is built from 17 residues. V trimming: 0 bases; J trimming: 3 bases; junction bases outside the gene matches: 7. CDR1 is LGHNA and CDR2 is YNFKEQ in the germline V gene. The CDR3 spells CASSQDPREAHTGELFF. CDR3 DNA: TGTGCCAGCAGCCAAGATCCCCGGGAGGCCCACACCGGGGAGCTGTTTTTT.

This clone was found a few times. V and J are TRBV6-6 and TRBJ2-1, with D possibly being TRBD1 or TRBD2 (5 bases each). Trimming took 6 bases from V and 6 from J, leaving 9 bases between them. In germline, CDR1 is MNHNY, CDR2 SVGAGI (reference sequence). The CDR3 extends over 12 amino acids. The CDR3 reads CASSRDPNEQFF. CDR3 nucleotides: TGTGCCAGCAGCCGGGACCCCAATGAGCAGTTCTTC.

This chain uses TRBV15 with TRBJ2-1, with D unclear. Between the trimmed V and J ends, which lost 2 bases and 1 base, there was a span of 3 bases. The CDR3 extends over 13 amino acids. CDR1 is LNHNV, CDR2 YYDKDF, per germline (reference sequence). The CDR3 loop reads CATSRNSYNEQFF. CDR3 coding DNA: TGTGCCACCAGCAGAAATTCCTACAATGAGCAGTTCTTC.

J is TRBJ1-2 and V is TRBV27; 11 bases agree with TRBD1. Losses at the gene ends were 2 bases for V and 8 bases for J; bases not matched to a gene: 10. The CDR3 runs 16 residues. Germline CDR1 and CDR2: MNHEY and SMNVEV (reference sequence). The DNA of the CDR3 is TGTGCCAGCAGTTTAGAGGGCGGACAGGGGGCTTGGGGCTACACCTTC. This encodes CASSLEGGQGAWGYTF.

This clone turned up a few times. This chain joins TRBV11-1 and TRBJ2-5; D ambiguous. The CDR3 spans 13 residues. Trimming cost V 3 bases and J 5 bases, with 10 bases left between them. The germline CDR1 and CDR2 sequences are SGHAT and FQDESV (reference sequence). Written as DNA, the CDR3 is TGTGCCAGCAGCTTGGGAAGAAGGGAGACCCAGTACTTC. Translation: CASSLGRRETQYF. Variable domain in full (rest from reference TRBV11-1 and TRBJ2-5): EAEVAQSPRYKITEKSQAVAFWCDPISGHATLYWYRQILGQGPELLVQFQDESVVDDSQLPKDRFSAERLKGVDSTLKIQPAELGDSAMYLCASSLGRRETQYFGPGTRLLVL.

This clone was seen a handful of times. This chain's CDR3 is CASSPDRADEQFF. The CDR3, as DNA: TGCGCCAGCAGCCCAGACAGGGCGGATGAGCAGTTCTTC. The genes are TRBV5-1 and TRBJ2-1; TRBD1 agrees at 7 bases. CDR1 is SGHRS and CDR2 is YFSETQ in the germline V gene. V lost 4 bases, J lost 8 bases, and 6 bases stayed unmatched. The CDR3 is 13 residues long.

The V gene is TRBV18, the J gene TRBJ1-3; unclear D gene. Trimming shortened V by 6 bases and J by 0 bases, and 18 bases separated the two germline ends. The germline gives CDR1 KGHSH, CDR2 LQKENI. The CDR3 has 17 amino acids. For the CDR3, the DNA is TGTGCCAGCTCGACAACCCCGCTACGGAACTCTGGAAACACCATATATTTT. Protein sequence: CASSTTPLRNSGNTIYF.

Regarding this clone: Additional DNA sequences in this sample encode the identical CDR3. The CDR3 DNA reads as TGTGCCAGCAGCTTAAGCGGGAGCTACAATGAGCAGTTCTTC. Translation: CASSLSGSYNEQFF. This chain joins TRBV7-3 and TRBJ2-1, with 7 bases fitting TRBD2. Unmatched junction bases numbered 0, after V lost 1 base and J lost 3 bases. CDR1 is SGHTA and CDR2 is FQGTGA in the germline V gene. The CDR3 is 14 amino acids.

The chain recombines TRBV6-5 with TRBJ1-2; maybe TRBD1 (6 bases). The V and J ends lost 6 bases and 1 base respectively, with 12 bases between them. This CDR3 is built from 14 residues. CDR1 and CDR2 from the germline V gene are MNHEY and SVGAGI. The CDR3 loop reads CASRETGINYGYTF. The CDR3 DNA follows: TGTGCCAGCAGAGAAACAGGGATTAACTATGGCTACACCTTC.

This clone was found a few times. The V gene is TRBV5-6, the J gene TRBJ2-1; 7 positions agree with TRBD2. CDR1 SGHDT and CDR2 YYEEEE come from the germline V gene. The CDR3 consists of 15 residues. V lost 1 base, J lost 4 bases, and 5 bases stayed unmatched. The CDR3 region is CASSLTLASYNEQFF. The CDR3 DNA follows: TGTGCCAGCAGCTTGACACTAGCGAGTTACAATGAGCAGTTCTTC.

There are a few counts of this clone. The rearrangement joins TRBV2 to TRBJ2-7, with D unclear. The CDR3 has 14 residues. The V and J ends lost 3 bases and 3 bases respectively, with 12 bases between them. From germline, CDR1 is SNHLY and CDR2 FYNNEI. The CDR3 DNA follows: TGTGCCAGCAGTGAGGCGTGGAAGAACTACGAGCAGTACTTC. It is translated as CASSEAWKNYEQYF.

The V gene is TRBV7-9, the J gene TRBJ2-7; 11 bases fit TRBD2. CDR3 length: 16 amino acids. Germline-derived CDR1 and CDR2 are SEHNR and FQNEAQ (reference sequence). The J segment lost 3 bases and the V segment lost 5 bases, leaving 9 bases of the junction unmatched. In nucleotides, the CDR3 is TGTGCCAGCAGCCCCCGGTTGGGACTAGCGGTCTACGAGCAGTACTTC. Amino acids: CASSPRLGLAVYEQYF.

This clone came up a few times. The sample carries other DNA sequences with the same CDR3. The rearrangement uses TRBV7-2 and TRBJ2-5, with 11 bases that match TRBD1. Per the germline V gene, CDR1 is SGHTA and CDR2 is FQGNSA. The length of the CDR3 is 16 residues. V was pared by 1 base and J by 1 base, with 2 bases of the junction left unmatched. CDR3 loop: CASSLVGTGGQETQYF. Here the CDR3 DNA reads TGTGCCAGCAGCTTAGTTGGGACAGGGGGCCAAGAGACCCAGTACTTC.

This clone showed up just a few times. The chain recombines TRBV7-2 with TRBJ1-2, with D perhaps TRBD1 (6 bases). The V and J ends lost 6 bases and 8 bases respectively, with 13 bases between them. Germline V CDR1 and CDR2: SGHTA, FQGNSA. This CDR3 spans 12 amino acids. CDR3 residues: CASSLIGQGYTF. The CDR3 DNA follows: TGTGCCAGCAGTTTAATCGGACAGGGCTACACCTTC.

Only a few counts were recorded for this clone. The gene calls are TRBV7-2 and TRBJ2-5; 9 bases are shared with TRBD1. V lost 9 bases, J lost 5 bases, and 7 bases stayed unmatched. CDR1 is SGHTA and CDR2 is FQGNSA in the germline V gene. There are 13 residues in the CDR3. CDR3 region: CASHTGGRETQYF. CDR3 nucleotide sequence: TGTGCCAGTCACACAGGGGGCCGGGAGACCCAGTACTTC.

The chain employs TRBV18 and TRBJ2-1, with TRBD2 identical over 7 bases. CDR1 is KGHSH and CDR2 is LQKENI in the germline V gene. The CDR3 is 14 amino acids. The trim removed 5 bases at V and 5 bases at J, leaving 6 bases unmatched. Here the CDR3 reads CASSAGGLDNEQFF. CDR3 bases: TGTGCCAGCTCAGCGGGCGGACTAGACAATGAGCAGTTCTTC.

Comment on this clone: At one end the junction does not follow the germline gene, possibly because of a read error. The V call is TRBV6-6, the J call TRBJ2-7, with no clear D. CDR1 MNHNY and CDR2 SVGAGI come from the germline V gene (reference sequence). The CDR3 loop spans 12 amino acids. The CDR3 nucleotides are TGTGCCATCAGTGCCGTTAGCTACGAGCAGTACTTC. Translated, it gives CAISAVSYEQYF.

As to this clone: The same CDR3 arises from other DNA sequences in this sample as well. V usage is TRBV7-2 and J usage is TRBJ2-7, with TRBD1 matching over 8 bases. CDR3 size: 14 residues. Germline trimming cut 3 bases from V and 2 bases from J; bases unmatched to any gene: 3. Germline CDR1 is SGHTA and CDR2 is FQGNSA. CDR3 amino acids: CASSFGQGPYEQYF. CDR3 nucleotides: TGTGCCAGCAGCTTTGGACAGGGTCCCTACGAGCAGTACTTC. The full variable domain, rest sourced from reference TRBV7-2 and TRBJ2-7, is GAGVSQSPSNKVTEKGKDVELRCDPISGHTALYWYRQSLGQGLEFLIYFQGNSAPDKSGLPSDRFSAERTGGSVSTLTIQRTQQEDSAVYLCASSFGQGPYEQYFGPGTRLTVT.

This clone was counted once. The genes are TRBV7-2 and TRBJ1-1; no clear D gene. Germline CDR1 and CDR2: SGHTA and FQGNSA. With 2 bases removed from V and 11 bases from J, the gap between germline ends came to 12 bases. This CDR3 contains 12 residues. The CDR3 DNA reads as TGTGCCAGCAGCTTATTCGGGGAAACGGCTTTCTTT. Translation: CASSLFGETAFF. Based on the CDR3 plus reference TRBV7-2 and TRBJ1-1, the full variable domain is GAGVSQSPSNKVTEKGKDVELRCDPISGHTALYWYRQSLGQGLEFLIYFQGNSAPDKSGLPSDRFSAERTGGSVSTLTIQRTQQEDSAVYLCASSLFGETAFFGQGTRLTVV.

The CDR3 bases are TGTGCCAGCAGTTATCTCTCGGGAGGGCCCTACAATGAGCAGTTCTTC. It yields the protein CASSYLSGGPYNEQFF. The V call is TRBV6-6, the J call TRBJ2-1; 8 bases align to TRBD2. Unmatched junction bases numbered 6, after V lost 3 bases and J lost 2 bases. The CDR3 has 16 residues. Germline lookup yields CDR1 MNHNY and CDR2 SVGAGI (reference sequence).